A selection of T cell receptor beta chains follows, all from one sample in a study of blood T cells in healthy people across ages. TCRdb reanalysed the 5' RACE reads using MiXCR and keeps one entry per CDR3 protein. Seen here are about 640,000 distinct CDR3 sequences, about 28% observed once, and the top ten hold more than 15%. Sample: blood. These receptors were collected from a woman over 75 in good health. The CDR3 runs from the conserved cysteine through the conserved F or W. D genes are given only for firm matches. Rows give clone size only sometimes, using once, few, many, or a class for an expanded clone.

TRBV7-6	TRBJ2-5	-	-	CASSQGRVRETQYF	TGTGCCAGCAGCCAGGGCAGGGTTCGAGAGACCCAGTACTTC
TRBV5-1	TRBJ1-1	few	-	CASSSDLGGPLNTEAFF	TGCGCCAGCAGCTCCGATCTAGGGGGGCCCTTGAACACTGAAGCTTTCTTT
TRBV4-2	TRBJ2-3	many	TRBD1	CASSQDRRARTDTQYF	TGTGCCAGCAGCCAGGACAGGCGAGCCCGCACAGATACGCAGTATTTT
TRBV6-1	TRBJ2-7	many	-	CASSSPGLWEQYF	TGTGCCAGCAGTAGCCCCGGCCTCTGGGAGCAGTACTTC
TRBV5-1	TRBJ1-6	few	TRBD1	CASSSLLGGANNSPLHF	TGCGCCAGCAGCTCACTTTTAGGGGGCGCAAATAATTCACCCCTCCACTTT
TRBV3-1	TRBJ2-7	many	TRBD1	CASSQDPTGMGEQYF	TGTGCCAGCAGCCAAGATCCGACAGGGATGGGGGAGCAGTACTTC
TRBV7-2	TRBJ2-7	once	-	CASSKPGTGGLEQYF	TGTGCCAGCAGCAAACCCGGGACCGGTGGCCTCGAGCAGTACTTC
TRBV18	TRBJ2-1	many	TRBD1	CASSPPGTARREQFF	TGTGCCAGCTCACCACCCGGGACAGCCCGTCGGGAGCAGTTCTTC
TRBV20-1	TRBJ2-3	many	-	CSARDLKGLGTDTQYF	TGCAGTGCTAGAGATCTTAAGGGGCTTGGCACAGATACGCAGTATTTT
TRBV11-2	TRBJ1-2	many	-	CASSPSGNYGYTF	TGTGCCAGCAGCCCCTCGGGGAACTATGGCTACACCTTC
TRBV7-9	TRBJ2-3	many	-	CASSRLTGTDTQYF	TGTGCCAGCAGCCGCTTGACGGGCACAGATACGCAGTATTTT
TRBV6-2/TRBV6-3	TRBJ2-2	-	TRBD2	CASSWGTSGTGELFF	TGTGCCAGCAGTTGGGGGACTAGCGGGACCGGGGAGCTGTTTTTT
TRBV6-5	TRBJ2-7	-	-	CASSYEPNNGQYF	TGTGCCAGCAGTTACGAACCTAACAATGGGCAGTACTTC